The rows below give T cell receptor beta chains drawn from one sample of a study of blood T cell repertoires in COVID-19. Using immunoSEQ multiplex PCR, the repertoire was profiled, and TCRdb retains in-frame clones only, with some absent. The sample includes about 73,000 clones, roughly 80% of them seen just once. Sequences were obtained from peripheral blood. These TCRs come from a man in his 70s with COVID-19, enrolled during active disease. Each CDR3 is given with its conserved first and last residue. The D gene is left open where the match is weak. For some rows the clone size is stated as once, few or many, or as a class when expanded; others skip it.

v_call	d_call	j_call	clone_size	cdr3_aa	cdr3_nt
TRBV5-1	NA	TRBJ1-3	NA	CASSSLTGQGNTIYF	TGCGCCAGCAGCTCCCTTACGGGACAAGGAAACACCATATATTTT
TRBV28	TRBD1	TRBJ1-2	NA	CASLYPGQDTYGYTF	TGTGCCAGCTTATATCCGGGACAGGATACATATGGCTACACCTTC
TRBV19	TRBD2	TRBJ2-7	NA	CASTMTSGNTYEQYF	TGTGCCAGTACCATGACTAGCGGGAATACCTACGAGCAGTACTTC
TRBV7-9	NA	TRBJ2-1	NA	CASTRQATGVEQFF	TGTGCCAGCACCCGACAGGCGACCGGGGTTGAGCAGTTCTTC
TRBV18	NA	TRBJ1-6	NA	CASSPPGGYNSPLHF	TGTGCCAGCTCACCACCTGGCGGCTATAATTCACCCCTCCACTTT
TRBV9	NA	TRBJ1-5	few	CASSVFGGTGEPQHF	TGTGCCAGCAGCGTATTCGGGGGGACCGGCGAACCCCAGCATTTT
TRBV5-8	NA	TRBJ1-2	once	CASSLDRGFLPNYGYTF	TGTGCCAGCAGCTTGGATCGAGGATTTCTACCAAACTATGGCTACACCTTC
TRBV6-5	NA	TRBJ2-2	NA	CASSYGLSTGELFF	TGTGCCAGCAGTTACGGACTTTCCACCGGGGAGCTGTTTTTT
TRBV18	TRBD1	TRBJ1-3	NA	CASSPAGQGGNTIYF	TGTGCCAGCTCACCAGCGGGACAGGGAGGAAACACCATATATTTT
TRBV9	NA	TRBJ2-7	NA	CASSSESGDYEQYF	TGTGCCAGCAGCTCCGAGTCGGGGGACTACGAGCAGTACTTC
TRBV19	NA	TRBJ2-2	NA	CASSIVAGNTGELFF	TGTGCCAGTAGTATAGTTGCAGGTAACACCGGGGAGCTGTTTTTT
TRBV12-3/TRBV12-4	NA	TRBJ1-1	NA	CASARGGVAEAFF	TGTGCCAGCGCCAGAGGGGGGGTTGCTGAAGCTTTCTTT
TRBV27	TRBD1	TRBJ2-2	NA	CASSLQGAPGELFF	TGTGCCAGCAGTCTCCAGGGGGCGCCCGGGGAGCTGTTTTTT
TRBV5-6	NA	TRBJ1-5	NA	CASSLGLTGSNQPQHF	TGTGCCAGCAGCCTGGGACTGACGGGTAGCAATCAGCCCCAGCATTTT
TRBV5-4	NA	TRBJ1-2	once	CASSLDYDYGYTF	TGTGCCAGCAGCTTGGACTATGATTATGGCTACACCTTC
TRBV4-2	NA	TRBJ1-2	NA	CASSRSEGGDYGYTF	TGTGCCAGCAGCCGATCAGAAGGTGGAGACTATGGCTACACCTTC
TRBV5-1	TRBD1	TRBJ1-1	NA	CASSRLQGEAPEAFF	TGCGCCAGCAGCCGTTTACAGGGGGAAGCTCCTGAAGCTTTCTTT
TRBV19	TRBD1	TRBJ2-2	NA	CASYFRDRALTGELFF	TGTGCCAGTTATTTCCGGGACAGGGCTTTAACCGGGGAGCTGTTTTTT
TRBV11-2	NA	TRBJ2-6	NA	CASSLGISGANVLTF	TGTGCCAGCAGCTTAGGTATATCTGGGGCCAACGTCCTGACTTTC
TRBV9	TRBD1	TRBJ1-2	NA	CASSPRQGDDYGYTF	TGTGCCAGCAGCCCCCGACAGGGAGATGACTATGGCTACACCTTC
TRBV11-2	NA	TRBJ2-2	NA	CASSKRKDRAAPGELFF	TGTGCCAGCAGCAAAAGAAAAGACAGAGCCGCACCCGGGGAGCTGTTTTTT
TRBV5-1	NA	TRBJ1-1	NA	CASSPGGDYTEAFF	TGCGCCAGCAGCCCGGGGGGGGACTACACTGAAGCTTTCTTT
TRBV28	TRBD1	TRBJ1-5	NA	CASSERGPSNQPQHF	TGTGCCAGCAGTGAGAGGGGGCCTAGCAATCAGCCCCAGCATTTT
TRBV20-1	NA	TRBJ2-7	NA	CSAHNNEQYF	TGCAGTGCCCATAACAACGAGCAGTACTTC
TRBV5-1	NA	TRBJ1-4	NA	CASSLTGPNEKLFF	TGCGCCAGCAGCTTGACAGGGCCTAATGAAAAACTGTTTTTT
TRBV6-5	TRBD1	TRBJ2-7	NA	CASSSWDRAYEQYF	TGTGCCAGCAGTTCCTGGGACAGGGCCTACGAGCAGTACTTC
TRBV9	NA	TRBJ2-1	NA	CASSVAGRYNEQFF	TGTGCCAGCAGCGTAGCTGGGAGGTACAATGAGCAGTTCTTC
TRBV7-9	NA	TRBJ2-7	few	CASSPQNDRSEQYF	TGTGCCAGCAGCCCACAAAACGACAGGAGCGAGCAGTACTTC
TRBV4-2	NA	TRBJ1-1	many	CASSQGGGFMGTEAFF	TGTGCCAGCAGCCAAGGGGGAGGTTTTATGGGCACTGAAGCTTTCTTT
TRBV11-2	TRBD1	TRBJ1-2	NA	CASSFATGGLSNYGYTF	TGTGCCAGCAGCTTTGCGACAGGGGGCCTCTCTAACTATGGCTACACCTTC
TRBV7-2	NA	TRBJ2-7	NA	CASSLSSYEQYF	TGTGCCAGCAGCCTAAGCTCCTACGAGCAGTACTTC
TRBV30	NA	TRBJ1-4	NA	CAWSVREGEKLFF	TGTGCCTGGAGTGTGAGGGAGGGGGAAAAACTGTTTTTT
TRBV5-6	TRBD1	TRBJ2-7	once	CASSQDRGSSWGREQYF	TGTGCCAGCAGCCAGGACAGGGGCTCCTCGTGGGGTAGGGAGCAGTACTTC
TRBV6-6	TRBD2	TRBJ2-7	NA	CASSYFSSGRGDEQYF	TGTGCCAGCAGTTACTTTTCTAGCGGGAGGGGGGACGAGCAGTACTTC
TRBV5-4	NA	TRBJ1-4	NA	CASSRRGGFDEKLFF	TGTGCCAGCAGCCGCCGGGGAGGCTTCGATGAAAAACTGTTTTTT
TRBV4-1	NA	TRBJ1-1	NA	CASSQDQGNTEAFF	TGCGCCAGCAGCCAAGATCAGGGGAACACTGAAGCTTTCTTT
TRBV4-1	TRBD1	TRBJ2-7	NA	CASSQAGQGKYEQYF	TGCGCCAGCAGCCAGGCTGGACAGGGGAAATACGAGCAGTACTTC
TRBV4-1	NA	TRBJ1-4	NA	CASSQDWRQEYEKLFF	TGCGCCAGCAGCCAAGATTGGAGACAGGAGTATGAAAAACTGTTTTTT
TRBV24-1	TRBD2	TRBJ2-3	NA	CATASGTSTDTQYF	TGTGCCACCGCTAGCGGTACTAGCACAGATACGCAGTATTTT
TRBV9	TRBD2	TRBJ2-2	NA	CASSPRTSGTTGELFF	TGTGCCAGCAGCCCCCGGACTAGCGGAACCACCGGGGAGCTGTTTTTT
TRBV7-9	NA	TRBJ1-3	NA	CASSPSPSGNTIYF	TGTGCCAGCAGCCCTTCTCCTTCTGGAAACACCATATATTTT
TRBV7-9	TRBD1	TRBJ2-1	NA	CASSFDRVDEQFF	TGTGCCAGCAGCTTCGACAGGGTCGATGAGCAGTTCTTC
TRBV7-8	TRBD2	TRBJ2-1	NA	CASSPASGAHNEQFF	TGTGCCAGCAGCCCAGCTAGCGGGGCCCACAATGAGCAGTTCTTC
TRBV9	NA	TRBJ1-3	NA	CASQATDAGNTIYF	TGTGCCAGCCAGGCGACAGACGCTGGAAACACCATATATTTT
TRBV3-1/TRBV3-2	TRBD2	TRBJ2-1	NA	CASTGLAGANEQFF	TGTGCCAGCACAGGACTAGCGGGAGCCAATGAGCAGTTCTTC